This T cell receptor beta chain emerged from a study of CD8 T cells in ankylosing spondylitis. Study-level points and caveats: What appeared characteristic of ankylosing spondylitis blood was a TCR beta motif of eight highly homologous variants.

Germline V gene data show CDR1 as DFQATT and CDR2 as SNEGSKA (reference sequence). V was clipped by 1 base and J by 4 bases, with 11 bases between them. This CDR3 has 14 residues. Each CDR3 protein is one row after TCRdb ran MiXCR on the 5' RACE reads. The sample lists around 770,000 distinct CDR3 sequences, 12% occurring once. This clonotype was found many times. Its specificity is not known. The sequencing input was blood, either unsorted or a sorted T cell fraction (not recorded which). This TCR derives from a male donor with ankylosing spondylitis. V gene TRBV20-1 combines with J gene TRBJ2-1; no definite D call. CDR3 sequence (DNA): TGCAGTGCTAGAGCCTTATCCGTTTACAATGAGCAGTTCTTC. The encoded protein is CSARALSVYNEQFF.